The T cell receptor (beta chain) under discussion was sequenced for a study of cytomegalovirus exposure and HLA in healthy donors. Whole-study findings and limits: The authors listed 150 to 200 TCR beta chains as cytomegalovirus-associated. It emerged from a later analysis that several of the most significant clusters appeared to be linked to common viral pathogens. A previous analysis found most TCR beta V segments productive roughly 87% or roughly 30% of the time.

Primers: 60 Vbeta forward and 13 Jbeta reverse. Assay: immunoSEQ multiplex PCR; the TCRdb copy retains only in-frame clones and omits some. Seen here are roughly 180,000 clones, under 90% observed once, and the top ten hold 4.8%. The CDR3 is 13 amino acids. V dropped 3 bases and J dropped 10 bases, with 15 bases sitting between them. Germline CDR1 MNHEY, CDR2 SMNVEV (reference sequence). This clone was recorded a few times. What it binds is not known. The source material was PBMCs. The TCR originated in a young man in good health and CMV-seronegative. V is TRBV27 and J is TRBJ1-2; a weak D match, TRBD1 (5 bases). The CDR3 nucleotides read TGTGCCAGCAGTTTGTGGTCAAAGGGGTTCTACACCTTC. Residues: CASSLWSKGFYTF.